This T cell receptor (beta chain) was found in a study of blood T cells in healthy people across ages. Study as a whole: About one barcoded beta molecule was captured per two T cells (by template switching).

A note on this clonotype: An end of the junction does not agree with germline; a read error may underlie this.

A sample-barcoded 5' primer and a J-beta primer mix were used in a second PCR of roughly 7 to 11 cycles. TCRdb re-analysed the 5' RACE reads in MiXCR, keeping a single row per CDR3 protein. The top ten hold roughly 3.5% of the sample, which has fewer than 650,000 distinct CDR3 sequences, about 28% seen once. The sample was also reused in another study, on T cells of mothers and their children. In that study: The authors used all extracted RNA for cDNA synthesis, at about 1.5 ug per 15 ul.

The clonotype comes from a boy between 2 and 10 years old in good health. The sample comprised blood.

DNA of the CDR3: TGTGCCAGCAGCCAAGTGGGCAGCTACGTGCAGTACTTC. Translating it yields CASSQVGSYVQYF. The genes are TRBV14 and TRBJ2-7; D gene uncertain. The germline V gene has CDR1 SGHDN and CDR2 FVKESK. The CDR3 has 13 residues.